This paragraph reports one T cell receptor beta chain. Its antigen is as yet unknown. This specimen belongs to a study of circulating and synovial CD4+ cells in juvenile arthritis. Study results and limitations: Diversity here was lower than in bulk blood CD4 cells. Compared with bulk blood, circulating pathogenic-like lymphocytes shared substantially more CDR3 sequences with synovial T cells.

Assay: immunoSEQ multiplex PCR; the TCRdb copy retains only in-frame clones and omits some. Here the sample spans 30,000 to 40,000 clones, roughly 96% being singletons. In germline, CDR1 is SEHNR, CDR2 FQNEAQ (reference sequence). V was clipped by 5 bases and J by 0 bases; unmatched bases: 14. The CDR3 contains 18 residues. The genes are TRBV7-9 and TRBJ2-7; TRBD1 matches 9 bases. The sequenced sample was CD4+ T cells from blood. This sequence originates from a human donor with juvenile idiopathic arthritis. In DNA, the CDR3 is TGTGCCAGCAGCCATACGGGACAGGGTCCTACCCCCTCCTACGAGCAGTACTTC. The encoded protein is CASSHTGQGPTPSYEQYF.